This T cell receptor beta chain was observed in a study of cytomegalovirus exposure and HLA in healthy donors. This CDR3 is 13 amino acids long. Germline values: CDR1 LNHDA, CDR2 SQIVND (reference sequence). Trimming removed 6 bases from V and 8 bases from J; junction bases left unmatched: 7. Profiled with immunoSEQ multiplex PCR; TCRdb holds only in-frame clones, not every one. The sample has around 150,000 clones, approximately 80% seen once. The sequence derives from a man aged 25-40 years in good health and CMV-seropositive. The sequenced material came from PBMCs. The chain is built from TRBV19 and TRBJ1-1; 9 bases match TRBD1. This CDR3 reads CASSQQGAREAFF. Here the CDR3 DNA reads TGTGCCAGTAGCCAACAGGGGGCGCGGGAAGCTTTCTTT.